The present T cell receptor beta chain was sequenced within a study of human T cells and chemical hapten exposure. Unique molecular identifiers were linked by the library to individual cDNA molecules. Each CDR3 protein is one row after TCRdb ran MiXCR on the RACE reads. The table includes about 100,000 distinct CDR3 sequences, approximately 10% detected once. CDR3 size: 15 residues. Germline CDR1 and CDR2: KGHSY and FQNENV. V was pared by 1 base and J by 0 bases, with 9 bases between. General study results and limits: Among TCRs, those above 1 in 1000 frequency were unaffected by DPC sensitization.

The time point here: patch test 1, 2 weeks after DPC sensitization. As to treatment: therapeutic diphenylcyclopropenone sensitization with weekly scalp DPC. This clonotype was seen a few times. Its target is unknown. The receptor's source is a woman in her thirties or forties with alopecia areata. Some clones in this sample may be carry-over from other donors' samples. This chain joins TRBV16 and TRBJ1-1, with D possibly matching TRBD1 (6 bases). The material sequenced was whole blood, taken in connection with sensitization to the hapten diphenylcyclopropenone (DPC). The CDR3 region is CASSQFRTVNTEAFF. The DNA for the CDR3 is TGTGCCAGCAGCCAATTCAGGACAGTGAACACTGAAGCTTTCTTT.